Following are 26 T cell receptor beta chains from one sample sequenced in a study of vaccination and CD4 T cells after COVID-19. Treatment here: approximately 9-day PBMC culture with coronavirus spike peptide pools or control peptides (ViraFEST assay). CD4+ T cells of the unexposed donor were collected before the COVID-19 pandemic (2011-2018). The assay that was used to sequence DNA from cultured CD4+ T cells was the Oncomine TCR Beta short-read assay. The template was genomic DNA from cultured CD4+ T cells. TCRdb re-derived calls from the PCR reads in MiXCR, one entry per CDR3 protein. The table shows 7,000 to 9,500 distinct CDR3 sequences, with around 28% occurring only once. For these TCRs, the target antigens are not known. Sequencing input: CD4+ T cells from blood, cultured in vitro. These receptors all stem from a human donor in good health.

The CDR3 region is CASSARGGKTQYF. Written as DNA, the CDR3 is TGTGCCAGCAGCGCCCGGGGAGGAAAGACCCAGTACTTC. V and J are TRBV5-6 and TRBJ2-5; possibly TRBD2 for D (6 bases). This CDR3 has 13 residues. V shed 4 bases and J shed 6 bases, with 13 bases lying between them. The germline CDR1 and CDR2 sequences are SGHDT and YYEEEE.

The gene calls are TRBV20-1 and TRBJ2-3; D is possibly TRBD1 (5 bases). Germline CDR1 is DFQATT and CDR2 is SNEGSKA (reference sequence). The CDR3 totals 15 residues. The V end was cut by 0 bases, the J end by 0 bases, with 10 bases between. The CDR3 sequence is CSARDAGISTDTQYF. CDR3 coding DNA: TGCAGTGCTAGAGATGCAGGGATTAGCACAGATACGCAGTATTTT.

CDR3 residues: CSARTGTLYEQYF. Here the CDR3 DNA reads TGCAGTGCTAGAACCGGGACCCTCTACGAGCAGTACTTC. V usage is TRBV20-1 and J usage is TRBJ2-7; tentatively, D is TRBD1 or TRBD2 (5 bases each). V lost 2 bases to trimming and J lost 3 bases, with 11 bases between them. Germline values: CDR1 DFQATT, CDR2 SNEGSKA (reference sequence). This CDR3 contains 13 residues.

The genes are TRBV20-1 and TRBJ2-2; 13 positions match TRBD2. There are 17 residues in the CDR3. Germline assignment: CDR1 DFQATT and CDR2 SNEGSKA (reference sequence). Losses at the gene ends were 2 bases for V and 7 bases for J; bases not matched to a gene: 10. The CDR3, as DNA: TGCAGTGCTAGACCCAGGACTAGCGGGAGCATAGGCGGGGAGCTGTTTTTT. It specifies CSARPRTSGSIGGELFF.

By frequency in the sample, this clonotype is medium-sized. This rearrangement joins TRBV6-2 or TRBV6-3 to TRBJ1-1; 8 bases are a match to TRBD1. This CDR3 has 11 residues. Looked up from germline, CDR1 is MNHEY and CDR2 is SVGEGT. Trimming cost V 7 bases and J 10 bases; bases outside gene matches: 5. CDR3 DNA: TGTGCCAGCATGCAGGGGGCCTTAGCTTTCTTT. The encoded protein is CASMQGALAFF.

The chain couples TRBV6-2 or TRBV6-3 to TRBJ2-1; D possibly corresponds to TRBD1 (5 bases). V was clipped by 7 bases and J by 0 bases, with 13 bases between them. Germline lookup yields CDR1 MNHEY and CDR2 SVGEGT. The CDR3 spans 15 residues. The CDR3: CASIQGAASYNEQFF. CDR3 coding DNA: TGTGCCAGCATTCAAGGGGCAGCCTCCTACAATGAGCAGTTCTTC.

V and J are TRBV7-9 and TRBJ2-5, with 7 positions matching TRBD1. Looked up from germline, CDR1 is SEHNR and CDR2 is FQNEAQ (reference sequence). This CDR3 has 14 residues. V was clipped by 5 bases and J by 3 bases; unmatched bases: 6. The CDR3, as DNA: TGTGCCAGCAGCCCGGGACAGTACGAAGAGACCCAGTACTTC. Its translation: CASSPGQYEETQYF.

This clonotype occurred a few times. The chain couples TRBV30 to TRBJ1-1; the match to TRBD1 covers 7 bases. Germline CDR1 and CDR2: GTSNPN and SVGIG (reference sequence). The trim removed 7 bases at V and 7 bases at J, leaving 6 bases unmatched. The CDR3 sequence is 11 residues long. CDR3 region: CASERTGEAFF. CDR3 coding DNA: TGTGCCTCAGAGCGGACAGGTGAAGCTTTCTTT.

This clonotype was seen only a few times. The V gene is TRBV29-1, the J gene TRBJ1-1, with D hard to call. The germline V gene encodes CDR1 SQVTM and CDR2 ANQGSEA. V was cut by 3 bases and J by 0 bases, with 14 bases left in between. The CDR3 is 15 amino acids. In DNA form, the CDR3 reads TGCAGCGTTGAGGAGGGTAGAGGGATGAACACTGAAGCTTTCTTT. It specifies CSVEEGRGMNTEAFF. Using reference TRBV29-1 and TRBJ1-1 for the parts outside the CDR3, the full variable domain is SAVISQKPSRDICQRGTSLTIQCQVDSQVTMMFWYRQQPGQSLTLIATANQGSEATYESGFVIDKFPISRPNLTFSTLTVSNMSPEDSSIYLCSVEEGRGMNTEAFFGQGTRLTVV.

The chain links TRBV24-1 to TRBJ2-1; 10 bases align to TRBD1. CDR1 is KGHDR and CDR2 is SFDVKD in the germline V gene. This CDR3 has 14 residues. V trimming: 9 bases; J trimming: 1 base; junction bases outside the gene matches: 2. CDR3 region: CATSGQGSYNEQFF. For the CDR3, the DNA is TGTGCCACCTCGGGACAGGGGTCCTACAATGAGCAGTTCTTC.

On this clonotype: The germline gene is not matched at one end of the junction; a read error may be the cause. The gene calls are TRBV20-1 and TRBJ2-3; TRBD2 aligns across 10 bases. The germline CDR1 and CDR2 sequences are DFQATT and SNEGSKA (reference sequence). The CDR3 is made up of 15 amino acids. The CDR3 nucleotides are TGCAGTCCTAGCGGGAGAGCTCGGGGCACAGATACGCAGTATTTT. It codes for CSPSGRARGTDTQYF.

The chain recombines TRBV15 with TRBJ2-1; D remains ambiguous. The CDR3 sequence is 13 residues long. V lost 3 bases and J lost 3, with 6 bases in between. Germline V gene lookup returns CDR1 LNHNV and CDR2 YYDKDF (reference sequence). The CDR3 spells CATSSIDYNEQFF. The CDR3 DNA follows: TGTGCCACCAGCAGTATAGACTACAATGAGCAGTTCTTC.

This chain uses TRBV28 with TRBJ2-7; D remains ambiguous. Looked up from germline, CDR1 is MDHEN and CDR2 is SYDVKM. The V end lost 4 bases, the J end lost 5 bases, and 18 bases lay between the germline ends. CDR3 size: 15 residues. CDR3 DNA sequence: TGTGCCAGCAGTTCCCCTTGGAGCGCTCGGAACGAGCAGTACTTC. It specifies CASSSPWSARNEQYF.

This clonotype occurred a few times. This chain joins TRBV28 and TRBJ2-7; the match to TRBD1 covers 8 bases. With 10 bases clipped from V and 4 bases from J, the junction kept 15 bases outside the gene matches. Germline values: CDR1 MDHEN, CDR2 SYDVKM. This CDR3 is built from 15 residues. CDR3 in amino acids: CATLPPGTGVYEQYF. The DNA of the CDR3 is TGTGCCACCCTCCCCCCCGGGACAGGAGTTTACGAGCAGTACTTC.

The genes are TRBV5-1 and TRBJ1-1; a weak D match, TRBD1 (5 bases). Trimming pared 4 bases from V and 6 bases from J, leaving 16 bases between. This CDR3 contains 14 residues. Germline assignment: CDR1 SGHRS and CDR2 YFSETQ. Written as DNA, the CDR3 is TGCGCCAGCAGCACGGACGGGGGGTCTGCTGAAGCTTTCTTT. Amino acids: CASSTDGGSAEAFF.

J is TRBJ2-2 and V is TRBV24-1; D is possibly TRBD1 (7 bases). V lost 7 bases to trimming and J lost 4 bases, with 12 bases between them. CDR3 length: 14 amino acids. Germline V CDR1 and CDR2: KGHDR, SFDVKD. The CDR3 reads CATRKQGGTGELFF. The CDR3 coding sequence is TGTGCCACCAGGAAGCAGGGGGGCACCGGGGAGCTGTTTTTT.

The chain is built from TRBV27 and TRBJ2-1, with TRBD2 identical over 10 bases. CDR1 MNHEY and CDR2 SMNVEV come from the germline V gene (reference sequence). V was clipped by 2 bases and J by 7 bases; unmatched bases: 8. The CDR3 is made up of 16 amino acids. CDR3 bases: TGTGCCAGCAGTTTAAGAGTTGGGACTAGCGTTAATGAGCAGTTCTTC. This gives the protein CASSLRVGTSVNEQFF.

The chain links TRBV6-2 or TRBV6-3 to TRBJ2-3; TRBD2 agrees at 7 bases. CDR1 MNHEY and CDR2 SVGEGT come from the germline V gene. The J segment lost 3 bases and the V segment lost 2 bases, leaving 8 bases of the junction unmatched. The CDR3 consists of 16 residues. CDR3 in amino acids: CASSYGGLEMTDTQYF. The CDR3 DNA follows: TGTGCCAGCAGTTACGGTGGACTAGAGATGACAGATACGCAGTATTTT.

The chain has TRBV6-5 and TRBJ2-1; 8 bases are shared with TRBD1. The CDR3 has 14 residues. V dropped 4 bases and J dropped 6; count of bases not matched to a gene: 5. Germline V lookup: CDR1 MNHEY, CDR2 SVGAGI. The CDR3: CASSWGTGANEQFF. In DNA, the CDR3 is TGTGCCAGCAGTTGGGGGACAGGAGCCAATGAGCAGTTCTTC.

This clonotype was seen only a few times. The chain's CDR3 is CASSLGSAETQYF. For the CDR3, the DNA is TGTGCCAGCAGTTTAGGATCGGCAGAGACCCAGTACTTC. The V call is TRBV27, the J call TRBJ2-5; no clear D. The CDR3 extends over 13 amino acids. With 2 bases removed from V and 4 bases from J, the gap between germline ends came to 8 bases. Germline V lookup: CDR1 MNHEY, CDR2 SMNVEV (reference sequence).

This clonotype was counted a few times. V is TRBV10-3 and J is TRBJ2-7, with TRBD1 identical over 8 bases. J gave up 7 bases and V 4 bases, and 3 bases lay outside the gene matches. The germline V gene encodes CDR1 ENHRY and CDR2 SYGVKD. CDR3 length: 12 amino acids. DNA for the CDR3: TGTGCCATCAGTGTGACAGGGGATGAGCAGTACTTC. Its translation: CAISVTGDEQYF.

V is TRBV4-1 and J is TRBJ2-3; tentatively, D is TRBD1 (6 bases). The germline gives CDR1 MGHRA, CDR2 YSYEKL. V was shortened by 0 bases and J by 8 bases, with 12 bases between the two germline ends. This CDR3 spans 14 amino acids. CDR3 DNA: TGCGCCAGCAGCCAAGATTGGGGGCTGGGTACGCAGTATTTT. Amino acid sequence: CASSQDWGLGTQYF.

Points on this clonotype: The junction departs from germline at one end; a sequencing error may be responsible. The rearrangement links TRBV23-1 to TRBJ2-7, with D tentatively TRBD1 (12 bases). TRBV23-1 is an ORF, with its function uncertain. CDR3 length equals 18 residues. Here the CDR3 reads CASSRDRGLAGGSYEQYF. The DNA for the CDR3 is TGCGCCAGCAGTCGGGACAGGGGGCTAGCGGGAGGTTCCTACGAGCAGTACTTT.

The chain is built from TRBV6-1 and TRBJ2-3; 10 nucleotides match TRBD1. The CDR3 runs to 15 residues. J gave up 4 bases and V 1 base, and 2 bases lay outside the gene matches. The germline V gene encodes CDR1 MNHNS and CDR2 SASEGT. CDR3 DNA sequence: TGTGCCAGCAGTGAAGGGGGGACAGGGGCAGATACGCAGTATTTT. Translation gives CASSEGGTGADTQYF.

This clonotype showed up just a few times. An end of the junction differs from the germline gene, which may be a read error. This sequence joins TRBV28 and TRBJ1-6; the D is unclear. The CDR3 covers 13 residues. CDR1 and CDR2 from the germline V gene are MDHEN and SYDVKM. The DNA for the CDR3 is TGTGCCATCAGTCCGTCCTATAATTCACCCCTCCACTTT. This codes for CAISPSYNSPLHF.

The DNA for the CDR3 is TGTGCCAGCAGCTTACAGGGGGCAGAGACCCAGTACTTC. It translates to CASSLQGAETQYF. The chain recombines TRBV7-9 with TRBJ2-5; 8 bases map to TRBD1. In germline, CDR1 is SEHNR, CDR2 FQNEAQ (reference sequence). The CDR3 contains 13 residues. The junction had 0 bases not matched to a gene; V was cut back by 2 bases and J by 4 bases.